Each of the 19 T cell receptor beta chains below was sequenced from the same sample in a study of shared clonotypes between healthy human individuals. Assay used: immunoSEQ multiplex PCR; TCRdb lists only in-frame clones, some missing. The data contain approximately 2.4 million clones, roughly 95% of them singletons. Sequencing was done on a sample of naive CD4+ T cells sorted from blood. Subset reported: CD45RA+ positively selected. The receptors come from a man younger than 30 in good health.

This chain links TRBV6-5 with TRBJ2-3, with D unclear. V dropped 6 bases and J dropped 2 bases, with 9 bases sitting between them. Germline values: CDR1 MNHEY, CDR2 SVGAGI. The CDR3 has 13 residues. CDR3 in amino acids: CASSLGHTDTQYF. CDR3 coding DNA: TGTGCCAGCAGCCTCGGTCACACAGATACGCAGTATTTT.

The chain joins TRBV6-6 to TRBJ2-5, with a possible D match to TRBD2 (7 bases). V shed 8 bases and J shed 11 bases, with 15 bases lying between them. Germline loops: CDR1 MNHNY, CDR2 SVGAGI (reference sequence). This CDR3 has 11 residues. The CDR3 coding sequence is TGTGCCAGCGGGGGGGCTCTGGAGCAGTACTTC. It yields the protein CASGGALEQYF.

The rearrangement joins TRBV9 to TRBJ2-4; TRBD2 might be the D (5 bases). CDR3 length: 17 residues. V lost 0 bases to trimming and J lost 1 base, with 14 bases between them. Germline V CDR1 and CDR2: SGDLS, YYNGEE. In DNA form, the CDR3 reads TGTGCCAGCAGCGTAGATGTGGCGGGCACCGCCAAAAACATTCAGTACTTC. It translates to CASSVDVAGTAKNIQYF.

In regard to this clone: The same CDR3 also results from other DNA sequences found in this sample. The chain combines TRBV29-1 with TRBJ2-3; D remains ambiguous. The CDR3 runs to 12 residues. Germline lookup yields CDR1 SQVTM and CDR2 ANQGSEA. The V gene lost 4 bases and the J gene lost 2 bases, with 7 bases spanning the gap. The CDR3 DNA reads as TGCAGCGTTGTTCAGATCACAGATACGCAGTATTTT. It translates to CSVVQITDTQYF.

The table lists this clone with a count of one. This chain connects TRBV11-2 to TRBJ2-5; D is perhaps TRBD2 (6 bases). CDR1 and CDR2 from the germline V gene are SGHAT and FQNNGV. CDR3 size: 15 residues. Trimming left V 1 base short and J 2 bases short, with 11 bases between. The CDR3 sequence: CASSLGRGSQETQYF. As DNA, the CDR3 is TGTGCCAGCAGCTTAGGTCGGGGGAGTCAAGAGACCCAGTACTTC.

The chain links TRBV29-1 to TRBJ2-2; TRBD1 agrees at 11 bases. The CDR3 spans 15 residues. Germline V gene lookup returns CDR1 SQVTM and CDR2 ANQGSEA. The V gene end was trimmed by 7 bases and the J gene end by 5 bases; junction bases not matched to a gene: 9. The CDR3 loop is CSEHNRDRGTGELFF. CDR3 nucleotide sequence: TGCAGCGAGCATAACCGGGACAGGGGGACCGGGGAGCTGTTTTTT.

About this clone itself: The germline gene is not matched at one end of the junction; a read error may be the cause. This rearrangement joins TRBV7-7 to TRBJ2-3, with D maybe TRBD2 (5 bases). CDR3 size: 12 residues. In germline, CDR1 is SSHAT, CDR2 FNYEAQ (reference sequence). The CDR3 DNA follows: TGTGCTAGCAGCTTGAGGGAGGATACGCAGTATTTT. Its protein is CASSLREDTQYF.

CDR3 region: CASSLTLDTEAFF. CDR3 bases: TGCGCCAGCAGCCTGACCCTGGACACTGAAGCTTTCTTT. The V gene is TRBV5-1, the J gene TRBJ1-1; no clear D. This CDR3 is 13 amino acids long. Germline CDR1 reads SGHRS; CDR2 reads YFSETQ. V was shortened by 4 bases and J by 3 bases, with 10 bases between the two germline ends.

V and J are TRBV2 and TRBJ1-1; D gene ambiguous. CDR1 and CDR2 from the germline V gene are SNHLY and FYNNEI. V lost 4 bases to trimming and J lost 0 bases, with 21 bases between them. The CDR3 runs to 18 residues. The CDR3 region has the DNA TGTGCCAGCAGTGCAAGACGTCCGGGTGAAGGCATGAACACTGAAGCTTTCTTT. Translation gives CASSARRPGEGMNTEAFF.

Worth noting for this clone: This sample includes further DNA sequences coding for the same CDR3. V gene TRBV7-9 combines with J gene TRBJ1-1; D may be TRBD1 (5 bases). V was cut by 5 bases and J by 1 base, with 8 bases left in between. This CDR3 has 13 residues. CDR1 is SEHNR and CDR2 is FQNEAQ in the germline V gene (reference sequence). CDR3 loop: CASSLTGNTEAFF. For the CDR3, the DNA is TGTGCCAGCAGCCTCACAGGGAACACTGAAGCTTTCTTT.

The chain links TRBV18 to TRBJ1-5, with D possibly being TRBD1 (5 bases). With 3 bases removed from V and 7 bases from J, the gap between germline ends came to 16 bases. Germline CDR1 is KGHSH and CDR2 is LQKENI. The CDR3 runs 15 residues. The CDR3 sequence: CASSPQDNQRQPQHF. The CDR3 nucleotides read TGTGCCAGCTCACCCCAGGACAACCAGAGGCAGCCCCAGCATTTT.

The chain is built from TRBV6-1 and TRBJ1-3; D call uncertain. V was trimmed by 4 bases and J by 0 bases, leaving 10 bases between them. The CDR3 spans 15 residues. Germline V CDR1 and CDR2: MNHNS, SASEGT. CDR3 nucleotide sequence: TGTGCCAGCAGTGCTTCGAGAGCCTCTGGAAACACCATATATTTT. This translates into CASSASRASGNTIYF.

The CDR3 reads CASSKAWTSGSHEQFF. The CDR3 DNA follows: TGTGCCAGCAGCAAAGCCTGGACTAGCGGGAGCCATGAGCAGTTCTTC. The chain joins TRBV21-1 to TRBJ2-1; the DNA was not compared with TRBD2, the D call given in the table. TRBV21-1 corresponds to a pseudogene. This CDR3 spans 16 amino acids.

This clone was observed a handful of times. The rearrangement links TRBV10-3 to TRBJ2-2; no reliable D call. V was cut by 6 bases and J by 7 bases, with 6 bases left in between. The CDR3 runs to 11 residues. CDR1 ENHRY and CDR2 SYGVKD come from the germline V gene. In DNA form, the CDR3 reads TGTGCCATCAGACGGTACGGGGAGCTGTTTTTT. Protein product: CAIRRYGELFF.

This chain connects TRBV9 to TRBJ1-4, with D hard to call. V gave up 0 bases and J gave up 4 bases, with 10 bases separating them. The CDR3 spans 15 residues. The germline CDR1 and CDR2 sequences are SGDLS and YYNGEE. The CDR3 nucleotides are TGTGCCAGCAGCGTAGGAGGCAGTAATAATGAAAAACTGTTTTTT. It specifies CASSVGGSNNEKLFF.

The chain recombines TRBV28 with TRBJ1-2, with TRBD1 identical over 8 bases. Germline V gives CDR1 MDHEN, CDR2 SYDVKM. The length of the CDR3 is 14 residues. V lost 3 bases and J lost 8; bases outside the gene matches: 8. DNA of the CDR3: TGTGCCAGCAGTTTGGACCAGGGGGCTAAGGGCTACACCTTC. Its translation is CASSLDQGAKGYTF.

This rearrangement joins TRBV9 to TRBJ2-2, with no clear D. This CDR3 is 12 amino acids long. Germline V lookup: CDR1 SGDLS, CDR2 YYNGEE. V was cut by 2 bases and J by 7 bases, with 6 bases left in between. The CDR3 DNA sequence: TGTGCCAGCAGCGTGGACCACGGGGAGCTGTTTTTT. This sequence encodes CASSVDHGELFF.

Comment on this clone: Other nucleotide sequences from this sample produce the same CDR3. The chain links TRBV11-2 to TRBJ2-6; possible D gene TRBD1, 5 bases. This CDR3 has 16 residues. V was shortened by 0 bases and J by 0 bases, with 6 bases between the two germline ends. CDR1 and CDR2 from the germline V gene are SGHAT and FQNNGV. CDR3 in amino acids: CASSLDRVSGANVLTF. Here the CDR3 DNA reads TGTGCCAGCAGCTTAGACAGGGTCTCTGGGGCCAACGTCCTGACTTTC.

The genes are TRBV28 and TRBJ2-3, with TRBD2 identical over 8 bases. Germline V gene data show CDR1 as MDHEN and CDR2 as SYDVKM. CDR3 length equals 16 residues. The V gene end was trimmed by 4 bases and the J gene end by 3 bases; junction bases not matched to a gene: 9. The CDR3: CASSSFGGGRTDTQYF. The CDR3 bases are TGTGCCAGCAGTTCGTTCGGCGGGGGGAGGACAGATACGCAGTATTTT. Full variable domain (remainder filled in from reference TRBV28 and TRBJ2-3): DVKVTQSSRYLVKRTGEKVFLECVQDMDHENMFWYRQDPGLGLRLIYFSYDVKMKEKGDIPEGYSVSREKKERFSLILESASTNQTSMYLCASSSFGGGRTDTQYFGPGTRLTVL.